These T cell receptor beta chains were read from a single sample in a study of blood T cell repertoires in COVID-19. Some clones are missing from TCRdb's copy, which holds only in-frame ones; the method was immunoSEQ multiplex PCR. In the table there are about 140,000 clones, over 80% of which are singletons. Sequencing was done on a sample of peripheral blood. The receptors shown here come from a man aged 55 to 70 with active or convalescent COVID-19. The CDR3 runs from the conserved cysteine through the conserved F or W. The D gene is left open where the match is weak. A row's size may be missing; if present it is once, few, many or a size class.

clone size | D gene | J gene | V gene | CDR3 DNA | CDR3 protein
- | TRBD2 | TRBJ2-1 | TRBV6-6 | TGTGCCAGCAGCCCAAGCGGGAGGTCGAGTTATGAGCAGTTCTTC | CASSPSGRSSYEQFF
- | TRBD1 | TRBJ2-6 | TRBV9 | TGTGCCAGCAGCCCTGGGACAGGGGGCGCTGGGGCCAACGTCCTGACTTTC | CASSPGTGGAGANVLTF
- | TRBD2 | TRBJ2-2 | TRBV5-4 | TGTGCCAGCAGCTCGTCCTTAGCGGGAGGGCCTGGCGGGGAGCTGTTTTTT | CASSSSLAGGPGGELFF
- | - | TRBJ2-7 | TRBV10-3 | TGTGCCATCAGTGGGCAGGGCTACGAGCAGTACTTC | CAISGQGYEQYF
once | TRBD1 | TRBJ1-2 | TRBV7-6 | TGTGCCAGCAGCCGGGACAGGGACCCAGCTAACTATGGCTACACCTTC | CASSRDRDPANYGYTF
- | - | TRBJ1-2 | TRBV5-1 | TGCGCCAGCAGCTTGGTCGCGGCAGGGGTTAACTATGGCTACACCTTC | CASSLVAAGVNYGYTF
- | TRBD1 | TRBJ1-4 | TRBV7-9 | TGTGCCAGCAGCCCAGGGGGTCCTAATGAAAAACTGTTTTTT | CASSPGGPNEKLFF
- | - | TRBJ2-7 | TRBV29-1 | TGCAGCGTGGATTGGGGGGACTCCTACGAGCAGTACTTC | CSVDWGDSYEQYF
once | TRBD2 | TRBJ2-3 | TRBV6-6 | TGTGCCAGCAGACAACTAGCGGGAGGGGCAGATACGCAGTATTTT | CASRQLAGGADTQYF
- | TRBD2 | TRBJ2-2 | TRBV12-5 | TGTGCTAGTGGTTTGGTACACGGGAGGGCCTTCGACACCGGGGAGCTGTTTTTT | CASGLVHGRAFDTGELFF
- | - | TRBJ2-7 | TRBV7-9 | TGTGCCAGCAGCTTAGGAGAGATCTCCTACGAGCAGTACTTC | CASSLGEISYEQYF
- | - | TRBJ1-1 | TRBV7-2 | TGTGCCAGCAGCGTACAACAGGTGGGCACTGAAGCTTTCTTT | CASSVQQVGTEAFF
- | TRBD1 | TRBJ1-1 | TRBV6-1 | TGTGCCAGCAGTGCCCCCCTCAGGGGGCGGCATACTGAAGCTTTCTTT | CASSAPLRGRHTEAFF
- | TRBD2 | TRBJ2-1 | TRBV5-4 | TGTGCCAGCAGCTCCGGGACTAGCGGTCTCAATGAGCAGTTCTTC | CASSSGTSGLNEQFF
- | TRBD1 | TRBJ1-4 | TRBV18 | TGTGCCAGCTCACCAGTGGGGACAGGGAGTGAAAAACTGTTTTTT | CASSPVGTGSEKLFF
- | TRBD2 | TRBJ2-3 | TRBV18 | TGTGCCAGCTCACCTCAGCGGGAGGGCGGGTATTTT | CASSPQREGGYF
- | TRBD2 | TRBJ2-3 | TRBV11-2 | TGTGCCAGCATTAAGAGGGAGCGGGAGGGAGGGACAGATACGCAGTATTTT | CASIKREREGGTDTQYF
- | - | TRBJ2-1 | TRBV27 | TGTGCCAGCAGTCGGGGGTCAGGGTTCTTAAGCTCCTACAATGAGCAGTTCTTC | CASSRGSGFLSSYNEQFF
- | - | TRBJ1-4 | TRBV3-1/TRBV3-2 | TGTGCCAGCAGCCAAGGCCAGGGGTTCGGAAAACTGTTTTTT | CASSQGQGFGKLFF
- | - | TRBJ2-2 | TRBV4-1 | TGCGCCAGCAGCCAAGAAGCGGCTAAAAACACCGGGGAGCTGTTTTTT | CASSQEAAKNTGELFF
- | - | TRBJ1-1 | TRBV5-5 | TGTGCCAGCAGCTTAGACAGGCGTACTGAAGCTTTCTTT | CASSLDRRTEAFF
- | TRBD2 | TRBJ2-5 | TRBV7-2 | TGTGCCAGCAGCTTAGGCGGCGGACTAGCGAGGGGGGAGACCCAGTACTTC | CASSLGGGLARGETQYF
- | TRBD2 | TRBJ2-3 | TRBV7-8 | TGTGCCAGCAGCCTGGGACTAGCTATAGATACGCAGTATTTT | CASSLGLAIDTQYF
- | - | TRBJ1-6 | TRBV2 | TGTGCCAGCAGTCCCGGGGTTTCACCCCTCCACTTT | CASSPGVSPLHF
- | - | TRBJ1-5 | TRBV27 | TGTGCCAGCAGTTGGGGAGGGGACATGCCCCAGCATTTT | CASSWGGDMPQHF
- | TRBD2 | TRBJ2-1 | TRBV18 | TGTGCCAGCTCGTGGGCTAGCGGCAATGAGCAGTTCTTC | CASSWASGNEQFF
- | - | TRBJ2-1 | TRBV28 | TGTGCCAGCAGTTTAGGCGGGATGTACAATGAGCAGTTCTTC | CASSLGGMYNEQFF
once | TRBD1 | TRBJ1-4 | TRBV28 | TGTGCCAGCAGTACTAGGACAGGGCGTGAAAAACTGTTTTTT | CASSTRTGREKLFF
- | - | TRBJ1-2 | TRBV28 | TGTGCCACGGGAAACCCGCAGGGGAACGGCTACACCTTC | CATGNPQGNGYTF